This T cell receptor (beta chain) was captured by sequencing in a study of identical twins. Study-wide results and limits: Memory repertoires lacked the insertion deficit that abundant cord blood beta clonotypes showed.

Donors were all healthy Caucasians. The table lists this clonotype with many counts. Its antigen is currently unknown. CDR1 is SQVTM, CDR2 ANQGSEA, per germline. The CDR3 extends over 15 amino acids. Trimming cost V 5 bases and J 0 bases; bases outside gene matches: 8. TCRdb analysed the 5' RACE reads with MiXCR anew, one entry per CDR3 protein. The sample has a few hundred thousand distinct CDR3 sequences, around 9.7% seen once. Sequenced material: naive T cells sorted from blood. This chain connects TRBV29-1 to TRBJ2-3; 7 bases are a match to TRBD1. This receptor was taken from a woman aged 45-65 years in good health. CDR3 in DNA: TGCAGCGTTCGGACAGGCCTATCTAGCACAGATACGCAGTATTTT. It translates to CSVRTGLSSTDTQYF.